Each of the 10 T cell receptor beta chains below was sequenced from the same sample in a study of Graves' ophthalmopathy and Graves' hyperthyroidism. Scientists amplified the TCR beta CDR3 regions from RNA transcripts. The authors performed first-round RT-PCR with HTBI primers and then a second-round multiplex PCR. TCRdb called the multiplex PCR reads again in MiXCR, with one record for every CDR3 protein. The table shows approximately 700,000 distinct CDR3 sequences, with around 40% occurring only once. Material for sequencing was peripheral blood. The receptors originated from an adult man with Graves' ophthalmopathy.

Of note for this clonotype: Its ends do not fully match the called genes, so a read error is possible. The CDR3 loop is CASSDSRTGGGSGANVLIF. The CDR3 DNA reads as TGTGCCAGCAGTGACTCCCGGACAGGGGGGGGCTCTGGGGCCAACGTCCTGATTTTC. V gene TRBV24-1 combines with J gene TRBJ2-6, with 10 bases that match TRBD1. Per the germline V gene, CDR1 is KGHDR and CDR2 is SFDVKD. The CDR3 extends over 19 amino acids.

This clonotype was picked up many times. J is TRBJ2-7 and V is TRBV7-8; D possibly corresponds to TRBD1 (7 bases). Germline CDR1 and CDR2: SGHVS and FQNEAQ. The V and J ends lost 1 base and 2 bases respectively, with 12 bases between them. This CDR3 is built from 15 residues. Here the CDR3 reads CASSLGGRGAYEQYF. In nucleotides, the CDR3 is TGTGCCAGCAGCTTAGGCGGCAGGGGGGCCTACGAGCAGTACTTC.

The CDR3 DNA sequence: TGTGCCAGCAGTTTCGGGCGGGGTTCATATGGAAACACCATATATTTT. It yields the protein CASSFGRGSYGNTIYF. The V and J genes are TRBV7-9 and TRBJ1-3; D remains unclear. The germline V gene encodes CDR1 SEHNR and CDR2 FQNEAQ (reference sequence). The CDR3 consists of 16 residues. The V and J ends lost 6 bases and 3 bases respectively, with 18 bases between them.

In this sample, this clonotype turned up many times. The gene calls are TRBV25-1 and TRBJ1-6, with D tentatively TRBD1 (5 bases). Trimming cost V 7 bases and J 0 bases, with 13 bases left between them. CDR1 is MGHDK, CDR2 SYGVNS, per germline. CDR3 size: 16 residues. The CDR3 here is CASTVGGSSYNSPLHF. The CDR3 DNA reads TGTGCCAGCACCGTGGGGGGGAGCTCCTATAATTCACCCCTCCACTTT. The whole variable domain, remainder taken from reference TRBV25-1 and TRBJ1-6, is EADIYQTPRYLVIGTGKKITLECSQTMGHDKMYWYQQDPGMELHLIHYSYGVNSTEKGDLSSESTVSRIRTEHFPLTLESARPSHTSQYLCASTVGGSSYNSPLHFGNGTRLTVT.

The rearrangement uses TRBV7-6 and TRBJ2-3; D unresolved. This CDR3 spans 12 amino acids. Trimming removed 4 bases at V and 4 bases at J, with 6 bases between. Germline V gene lookup returns CDR1 SGHVS and CDR2 FNYEAQ. CDR3 protein: CASSSRADTQYF. Written as DNA, the CDR3 is TGTGCCAGCAGCTCTCGGGCAGATACGCAGTATTTT.

This chain links TRBV25-1 with TRBJ1-6, with D unresolved. V lost 4 bases, J lost 7 bases, and 11 bases lay in between. The CDR3 sequence is 14 residues long. CDR1 is MGHDK, CDR2 SYGVNS, per germline. CDR3 DNA: TGTGCCAGCAGTGGTACCCTTAGGAATTCACCCCTCCACTTT. Encoded protein: CASSGTLRNSPLHF.

The chain carries TRBV29-1 and TRBJ2-3, with no clear D. V lost 0 bases to trimming and J lost 4 bases, with 11 bases between them. The CDR3 consists of 14 residues. Germline CDR1 SQVTM, CDR2 ANQGSEA. CDR3 bases: TGCAGCGTTGAAGATCAGGCAGGCGCAGATACGCAGTATTTT. Encoded protein: CSVEDQAGADTQYF.

The rearrangement links TRBV11-2 to TRBJ1-6; D is ambiguous. The CDR3 covers 14 residues. CDR1 and CDR2 (germline): SGHAT, FQNNGV. Deletions cut 5 bases from V and 9 bases from J, with 14 bases between. The CDR3 region is CASSTDPRGSPLHF. The CDR3 coding sequence is TGTGCCAGCAGCACCGACCCTCGGGGTTCACCCCTCCACTTT.

On this clonotype itself: A much larger clonotype is one base distant, so this may be a read error. This chain connects TRBV7-9 to TRBJ1-2; D is unclear. From germline, CDR1 is SEHNR and CDR2 FQNEAQ (reference sequence). The CDR3 totals 13 residues. The CDR3 nucleotides read TGTACCAGCAGTGCCTCGTCAACCTATGGCTACACCTTC. Encoded protein: CTSSASSTYGYTF.

This clonotype was observed a few times. The rearrangement uses TRBV28 and TRBJ2-5, with D perhaps TRBD1 (5 bases). In germline, CDR1 is MDHEN, CDR2 SYDVKM. CDR3 length: 11 amino acids. The V gene lost 7 bases and the J gene lost 5 bases, with 8 bases spanning the gap. The CDR3 spells CASKGSETQYF. The CDR3 DNA reads as TGTGCCAGCAAGGGGTCGGAGACCCAGTACTTC.